This T cell receptor beta chain was documented in a study of blood T cell repertoires in COVID-19. For the study at large: Some COVID-19 samples were acute and others convalescent; all came from the United States, Italy and Spain. T cells, B-cell-depleted T cells, or PBMCs provided the cDNA or gDNA that served as material.

Original data processing: Counts of nucleated cells, estimated from reference gene primer amplification, were obtained. Sequenced by immunoSEQ multiplex PCR; TCRdb stores in-frame clones only, minus some. D and trimming come from the DNA, and the V and J calls and clone size come from that table. In the table there are fewer than 250,000 clones, around 80% of which are singletons. The CDR3 covers 15 residues. The germline gives CDR1 MGHRA, CDR2 YSYEKL. V lost 4 bases to trimming and J lost 4 bases; unmatched junction nucleotides: 6. This TCR came from a woman over 75 with acute or convalescent COVID-19. J is TRBJ1-1 and V is TRBV4-1, with 10 bases lining up with TRBD1. The sample comprised peripheral blood. In DNA form, the CDR3 reads TGCGCCAGCAGCCGGGACAGGGGAGGGGGCACTGAAGCTTTCTTT. It encodes CASSRDRGGGTEAFF.